Sequencing of this T cell receptor beta chain was carried out in a study of cytomegalovirus exposure and HLA in healthy donors. This PCR relied on a set of 60 Vbeta primers and 13 Jbeta primers. Sequencing was performed with immunoSEQ multiplex PCR; in TCRdb, only in-frame clones are kept and a portion is missing. The data include 150,000 to 200,000 clones; the top ten clones carry 2% to 2.5%. Trimming removed 4 bases from V and 1 base from J, with 6 bases in between. The germline CDR1 and CDR2 sequences are SGHTS and YDEGEE. The CDR3 is made up of 12 amino acids. The sequence was obtained from a man in his thirties or forties in good health and CMV-seronegative. Sequencing was done on a sample of PBMCs. The J gene is TRBJ2-7, the V gene TRBV5-8, with no clear D. The CDR3 reads CASSRRSYEQYF. The DNA of the CDR3 is TGTGCCAGCAGCCGCCGGTCCTACGAGCAGTACTTC.